The subject of this entry is one T cell receptor (beta chain). The sample holds many counts of this clonotype. This clone's antigen is unknown. Base qualities are missing; no much larger clone stands one base away. This sample is part of a study of T-cell reconstitution after alpha-beta-depleted transplantation in children (dated by TCRdb to about 2016). General notes on the study: Using TCR repertoire profiling, the study quantitatively followed how T-cell immune reconstitution unfolded in children after TCRalphabeta/CD19-depleted allogeneic hematopoietic cell transplantation.

Taken from cysteine to phenylalanine, the CDR3 has 14 residues. Only the CDR3 region is kept as DNA, spanning 42 bases read in frame from base 1. CDR1 and CDR2 are drawn from the germline V gene (reference sequence): SEHNR, FQNEAQ. A distance of 15 bases separates the germline ends of V and J, which lose 5 bases and 5 bases respectively. The library relied on PCR. The sequencer listed for this sample is Illumina HiSeq 2500. To normalize quantification of the TCRbeta repertoire, the TCR libraries were built with molecular barcoding that relied on unique molecular identifiers. Clones were called with MiXCR by TCRdb after fastp trimmed the public reads at Q25, and only in-frame beta chains were retained. Entries are consolidated by CDR3 protein sequence, retaining the most common genes and DNA. The sample data list 400,000 to 500,000 distinct CDR3 sequences, and roughly 11% of these were observed just once. The top ten clonotypes cover roughly 6% of the sample.

The chain links TRBV7-9 with TRBJ2-5; TRBD2 is a possible D gene, resting on 5 matching bases. Sequenced here: PBMCs from the stem cell graft donor, sampled from the stem cell graft. This receptor was taken from a human donor who donated a stem cell graft to a child with acute myeloid leukemia. The DNA is TGTGCCAGCAGCCCGCATGAGGGAGCGGAGACCCAGTACTTC. It codes for CASSPHEGAETQYF. Extended through the reference TRBV7-9 and TRBJ2-5 proteins, this CDR3 yields the full variable domain: DTGVSQNPRHKITKRGQNVTFRCDPISEHNRLYWYRQTLGQGPEFLTYFQNEAQLEKSRLLSDRFSAERPKGSFSTLEIQRTEQGDSAMYLCASSPHEGAETQYFGPGTRLLVL.